This T cell receptor beta chain came from a study of early T cells in non-severe SARS-CoV-2 infection. Study as a whole: Chains from this unsorted whole-blood bulk RNA could not be paired.

Notes on this clonotype: Its antigen is as yet unknown.

Points from the study as a whole: Matches to VDJdb favored anti-spike CD8 responses and missed private and CD4 specificities.

Unique molecular identifiers (one per individual cDNA molecule) were attached. MiXCR was run by TCRdb on the 5' RACE reads, yielding one entry per CDR3 protein. The data contain about 80,000 distinct CDR3 sequences, around 10% of them seen just once; the ten biggest clones take up roughly 2.6%. The CDR3 totals 14 residues. Trimming shortened V by 5 bases and J by 4 bases, and 14 bases separated the two germline ends. Germline V gene data show CDR1 as MDHEN and CDR2 as SYDVKM. The sequence came from an adult who was a healthcare worker with PCR-confirmed SARS-CoV-2 infection or an uninfected control (not recorded which). Sequences were obtained from whole blood. The chain joins TRBV28 to TRBJ1-1; possible D gene TRBD1, 5 bases. CDR3 nucleotides: TGTGCCAGCAGTCCCCAGGGTTGGCTCACTGAAGCTTTCTTT. Its protein is CASSPQGWLTEAFF.